These 2 T cell receptor beta chains came from one sample sequenced in a study of monozygotic twins with inflammatory bowel disease. TCRdb processed the 5' RACE reads again and assigns one entry to each CDR3 protein, with no DNA. The sample has a few hundred thousand distinct CDR3 sequences. Sequenced sample: blood. The receptors stem from a human donor with ulcerative colitis or Crohn's disease, or a healthy co-twin of an affected twin (not recorded which).

This sequence joins TRBV7-2 and TRBJ2-5; without DNA, the TCRdb call of TRBD2 cannot be checked. The germline V gene encodes CDR1 SGHTA and CDR2 FQGNSA. The CDR3 length is 15 residues. CDR3 region: CASSPSRTSRETQYF.

V gene TRBV12-3 or TRBV12-4 combines with J gene TRBJ2-3; TCRdb outputs TRBD2, but without DNA this stays unchecked. The CDR3 is 18 amino acids. The CDR3 loop reads CASRPGGLAGVETDTQYF.